This paragraph covers one TCR beta chain sequence. This sample was included in a study of blood T cell repertoires in COVID-19. TCRdb keeps only in-frame clones here, not all; method: immunoSEQ multiplex PCR. This table holds more than 200,000 clones, roughly 90% found once. Germline V lookup: CDR1 LGHDT, CDR2 YNNKEL (reference sequence). Trimming removed 3 bases from V and 9 bases from J; junction bases left unmatched: 4. The CDR3 totals 14 residues. This sequence originates from a woman in her thirties with acute COVID-19. Input material: PBMCs or T cells enriched from blood (not recorded which). This chain joins TRBV3-1 (or the pseudogene TRBV3-2) and TRBJ1-6; 8 bases agree with TRBD1. CDR3 loop: CASSQPGGTSPLHF. The CDR3 coding sequence is TGTGCCAGCAGCCAGCCAGGGGGCACTTCACCCCTCCACTTT.